This T cell receptor beta chain derives from a study of shared clonotypes between healthy human individuals. The naive CD8 population came from CD45RO-negative cells selected for CCR7, without terminally differentiated effector memory CD45RA+ cells. The data were produced by immunoSEQ multiplex PCR, yet TCRdb's version contains in-frame clones alone and is incomplete. This sample has around 600,000 clones, with 85% to 95% found just once. In this sample, this clone turned up a few times. The V and J ends lost 11 bases and 2 bases, in that order; junction bases with no gene match: 8. CDR3 length: 14 amino acids. The V gene's germline CDR1 is MNHEY and CDR2 SMNVEV (reference sequence).

The sequence came from a woman between 25 and 40 years old in good health. The sequencing input was naive CD8+ T cells sorted from blood. The chain joins TRBV27 to TRBJ1-5; 8 nucleotides line up with TRBD1. CDR3 coding DNA: TGTGCCGCCGGAAGGGGACAGGGCAATCAGCCCCAGCATTTT. Protein sequence: CAAGRGQGNQPQHF.